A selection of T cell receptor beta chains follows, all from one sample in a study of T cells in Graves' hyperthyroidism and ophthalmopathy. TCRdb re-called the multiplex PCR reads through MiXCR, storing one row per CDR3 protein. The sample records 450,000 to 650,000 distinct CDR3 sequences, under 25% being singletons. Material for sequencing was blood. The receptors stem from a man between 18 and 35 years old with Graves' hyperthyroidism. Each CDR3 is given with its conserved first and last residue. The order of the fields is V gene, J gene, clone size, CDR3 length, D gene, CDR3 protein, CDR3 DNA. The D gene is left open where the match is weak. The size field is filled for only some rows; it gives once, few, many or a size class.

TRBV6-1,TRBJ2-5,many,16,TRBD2,CASSELPSGRVVTQYF,TGTGCCAGCAGTGAACTGCCTAGCGGGCGGGTAGTGACCCAGTACTTC
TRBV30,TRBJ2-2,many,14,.,CAWSDGLPRGELFF,TGTGCCTGGAGCGACGGACTCCCAAGAGGGGAGCTGTTTTTT
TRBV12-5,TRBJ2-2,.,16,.,CASGFSALVNTGELFF,TGTGCTAGTGGTTTCTCGGCGTTGGTAAACACCGGGGAGCTGTTTTTT
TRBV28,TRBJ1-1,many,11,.,CASSQMRQAFF,TGTGCCAGCTCACAAATGCGGCAAGCTTTCTTT
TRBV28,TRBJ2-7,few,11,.,CASRGRNEQYF,TGTGCCAGCAGAGGGAGGAACGAGCAGTACTTC
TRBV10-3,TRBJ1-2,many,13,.,CAISELGENGYTF,TGTGCCATCAGTGAGTTGGGGGAAAATGGCTACACCTTC
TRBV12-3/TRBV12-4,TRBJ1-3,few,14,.,CASSQTVSGNTIYF,TGTGCCAGCAGTCAGACAGTCTCTGGAAACACCATATATTTT
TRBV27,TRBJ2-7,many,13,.,CASSSRQHYEQYF,TGTGCCAGCAGTTCCCGACAGCACTACGAGCAGTACTTC
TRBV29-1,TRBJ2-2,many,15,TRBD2,CSVEIAGGPAGELFF,TGCAGCGTTGAGATAGCGGGGGGGCCTGCCGGGGAGCTGTTTTTT
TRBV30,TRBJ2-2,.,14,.,CAWRGREDTGELFF,TGTGCCTGGAGGGGAAGGGAGGACACCGGGGAGCTGTTTTTT
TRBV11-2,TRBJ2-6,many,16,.,CASSLERRAGANVLTF,TGTGCCAGCAGCTTAGAACGCAGGGCTGGGGCCAACGTCCTGACTTTC
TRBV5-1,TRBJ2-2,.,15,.,CASSLDRRNTGELFF,TGCGCCAGCAGCTTGGACAGGAGGAACACCGGGGAGCTGTTTTTT
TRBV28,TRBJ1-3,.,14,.,CASSYPGHGNTIYF,TGTGCCAGCAGTTACCCAGGGCATGGAAACACCATATATTTT
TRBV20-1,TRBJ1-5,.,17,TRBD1,CSAAPGTGTVGNQPQHF,TGCAGTGCTGCGCCCGGGACAGGAACTGTGGGCAATCAGCCTCAGCATTTT
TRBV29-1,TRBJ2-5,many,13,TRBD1,CSVRTGPGETQYF,TGCAGCGTTAGGACAGGGCCGGGGGAGACCCAGTACTTC
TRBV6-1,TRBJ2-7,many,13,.,CASSVEDDYEQYF,TGTGCCAGCAGTGTTGAGGACGACTACGAGCAGTACTTC
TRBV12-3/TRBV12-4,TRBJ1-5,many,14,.,CASTRDRMDQPQHF,TGTGCCAGCACCCGAGACAGGATGGATCAGCCCCAGCATTTT
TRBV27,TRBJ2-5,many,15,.,CASSFLQGGGETQYF,TGTGCCAGCAGTTTCCTACAGGGAGGAGGAGAGACCCAGTACTTC
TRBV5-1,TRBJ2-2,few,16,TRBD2,CASSGGLARNTRELFF,TGCGCCAGCAGCGGTGGACTAGCGAGGAACACCAGGGAGCTGTTTTTT
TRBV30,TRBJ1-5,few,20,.,CAWSYTPPGPMENSNQPQHF,TGTGCCTGGAGCTACACCCCGCCGGGACCCATGGAGAATAGCAATCAGCCCCAGCATTTT
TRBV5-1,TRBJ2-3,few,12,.,CASSLEGNTQYF,TGCGCCAGCAGCTTGGAAGGGAATACGCAGTATTTT
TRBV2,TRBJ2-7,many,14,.,CASSVVSEGTEQYF,TGTGCCAGCAGTGTGGTCTCAGAAGGGACAGAGCAGTACTTC
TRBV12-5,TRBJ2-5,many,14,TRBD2,CASGPRGGQETQYF,TGTGCTAGTGGCCCCCGGGGGGGCCAAGAGACCCAGTACTTC
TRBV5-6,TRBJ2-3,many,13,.,CASTVRGTDTQYF,TGTGCCAGCACCGTACGGGGAACGGATACGCAGTATTTT
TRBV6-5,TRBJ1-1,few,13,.,CASSYSIETEAFF,TGTGCCAGCAGTTACTCGATTGAAACTGAAGCTTTCTTT
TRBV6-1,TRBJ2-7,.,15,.,CASSELDSRVGTQYF,TGTGCCAGCAGTGAACTCGACTCCCGGGTGGGTACCCAGTACTTC
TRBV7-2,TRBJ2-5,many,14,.,CASSLSGARATQYF,TGTGCCAGCAGCTTATCGGGGGCGCGGGCGACCCAGTACTTC